A selection of T cell receptor beta chains follows, all from one sample in a study of PD-1 blockade in classical Hodgkin lymphoma. Profiling relied on immunoSEQ multiplex PCR, and the TCRdb table lists in-frame clones only, not all of them. This table holds just over 60,000 clones, about 91% found once. The specimen comprised peripheral blood mononuclear cells (PBMCs), sampled at baseline. These receptors were taken from a human donor with classical Hodgkin lymphoma. Each CDR3 is given with its conserved first and last residue. D genes are given only for firm matches. The size of a clone is reported for some rows only, either as once, few or many, or as a class for expanded clones.

v_call	clone_size	j_call	d_call	cdr3_aa	cdr3_nt
TRBV5-6	.	TRBJ1-1	.	CASSFFGRGGTEAFF	TGTGCCAGCAGCTTTTTCGGCAGGGGAGGCACTGAAGCTTTCTTT
TRBV6-6	.	TRBJ2-5	.	CASSYSGRQETQYF	TGTGCCAGCAGTTACTCGGGCAGACAAGAGACCCAGTACTTC
TRBV7-6	once	TRBJ1-6	.	CASSLGGYNSPLHF	TGTGCCAGCAGCTTGGGGGGATATAATTCACCCCTCCACTTT
TRBV5-8	.	TRBJ1-4	.	CASSLAPGGEKLFF	TGTGCCAGCAGCTTGGCCCCAGGTGGGGAAAAACTGTTTTTT
TRBV4-2	.	TRBJ2-7	TRBD2	CASSQVLAGGLYEQYF	TGTGCCAGCAGCCAAGTACTAGCGGGGGGACTCTACGAGCAGTACTTC
TRBV6-5	.	TRBJ2-7	.	CASINYLGLSYEQYF	TGTGCCAGCATCAATTACCTCGGACTCTCCTACGAGCAGTACTTC
TRBV6-5	.	TRBJ2-3	.	CASSYASASTDTQYF	TGTGCCAGCAGTTACGCCTCCGCCAGCACAGATACGCAGTATTTT
TRBV2	.	TRBJ2-7	TRBD1	CASSGTGFYEQYF	TGTGCCAGTTCCGGGACAGGGTTTTACGAGCAGTACTTC
TRBV4-2	many	TRBJ1-1	.	CASSQLEVSTEAFF	TGTGCCAGCAGCCAACTTGAGGTTTCCACTGAAGCTTTCTTT
TRBV19	.	TRBJ2-1	TRBD1	CASRSYTGTGSGNEQFF	TGTGCCAGTAGGTCGTACACCGGGACAGGGTCTGGAAATGAGCAGTTCTTC
TRBV6-5	.	TRBJ1-1	.	CASSYGGQRTEAFF	TGTGCCAGCAGTTACGGGGGCCAGCGAACTGAAGCTTTCTTT
TRBV18	.	TRBJ1-1	.	CASSPSGDHTEAFF	TGTGCCAGCTCACCAAGCGGGGATCACACTGAAGCTTTCTTT
TRBV7-2	few	TRBJ1-1	.	CASSFSQGNTEAFF	TGTGCCAGCAGCTTTTCACAGGGGAACACTGAAGCTTTCTTT
TRBV27	.	TRBJ2-1	TRBD2	CASSLAGGPSNEQFF	TGTGCCAGCAGTTTAGCGGGGGGGCCAAGCAATGAGCAGTTCTTC
TRBV11-1	.	TRBJ1-1	.	CASTRMGQGNTEAFF	TGTGCCAGCACCCGCATGGGACAAGGGAACACTGAAGCTTTCTTT
TRBV2	.	TRBJ1-2	TRBD1	CASTDPDRLSYGYTF	TGTGCCAGCACCGACCCGGACAGGCTTTCGTATGGCTACACCTTC
TRBV19	once	TRBJ1-6	.	CASSTLGKNNSPLHF	TGTGCCAGTAGTACCCTCGGGAAAAATAATTCACCCCTCCACTTT
TRBV7-6	.	TRBJ1-1	TRBD1	CASSLGLGQGRTEAFF	TGTGCCAGCAGCTTAGGATTGGGACAGGGTAGGACTGAAGCTTTCTTT
TRBV30	.	TRBJ2-5	.	CAWSADRIFQETQYF	TGTGCCTGGAGTGCGGACCGTATATTCCAAGAGACCCAGTACTTC
TRBV6-5	.	TRBJ2-4	.	CASSRGARDKNIQYF	TGTGCCAGCAGTCGGGGTGCCAGAGACAAAAACATTCAGTACTTC
TRBV19	.	TRBJ2-3	.	CASSIGGADTQYF	TGTGCCAGTAGTATAGGAGGGGCAGATACGCAGTATTTT
TRBV7-9	.	TRBJ1-2	.	CASSLSQGKNGYTF	TGTGCCAGCAGCTTATCGCAGGGGAAGAATGGCTACACCTTC
TRBV5-1	few	TRBJ1-2	.	CASSLLQRNYGYTF	TGCGCCAGCAGCTTGCTCCAGAGGAACTATGGCTACACCTTC
TRBV7-6	.	TRBJ2-3	TRBD2	CASSAGLAADTQYF	TGTGCCAGCAGCGCGGGACTAGCGGCAGATACGCAGTATTTT
TRBV25-1	.	TRBJ2-2	.	CASSGTGYTGELFF	TGTGCCAGCAGTGGTACAGGTTACACCGGGGAGCTGTTTTTT
TRBV6-6	.	TRBJ1-2	TRBD1	CASRWDRNYGYTF	TGTGCCAGCAGGTGGGACAGAAACTATGGCTACACCTTC
TRBV11-2	once	TRBJ1-3	.	CASSLTRGLSGNTIYF	TGTGCCAGCAGCTTAACGAGGGGCCTCTCTGGAAACACCATATATTTT
TRBV27	.	TRBJ2-7	.	CASSFGGVGSYEQYF	TGTGCCAGCAGTTTTGGGGGTGTGGGGTCCTACGAGCAGTACTTC
TRBV4-2	.	TRBJ2-7	TRBD1	CASSQEGPGQGGYEQYF	TGTGCCAGCAGCCAAGAAGGGCCGGGACAGGGGGGGTACGAGCAGTACTTC
TRBV7-2	.	TRBJ2-2	.	CASSGVRGSGELFF	TGTGCCAGCAGCGGCGTCCGGGGGAGCGGGGAGCTGTTTTTT
TRBV29-1	.	TRBJ1-4	.	CSVGTVGTNEKLFF	TGCAGCGTTGGGACAGTTGGCACTAATGAAAAACTGTTTTTT
TRBV5-1	.	TRBJ1-2	.	CASSLVRWDYGYTF	TGCGCCAGCAGCTTGGTACGGTGGGACTATGGCTACACCTTC
TRBV27	.	TRBJ1-5	.	CASSLGQNQPQHF	TGTGCCAGCAGTTTAGGGCAGAATCAGCCCCAGCATTTT
TRBV5-1	.	TRBJ1-2	TRBD1	CASSPGGVGANYGYTF	TGCGCCAGCAGCCCAGGGGGTGTGGGAGCTAACTATGGCTACACCTTC
TRBV13	.	TRBJ2-5	TRBD2	CASSSSGGPQETQYF	TGTGCCAGCAGCTCTAGCGGGGGGCCTCAAGAGACCCAGTACTTC
TRBV19	.	TRBJ2-3	TRBD2	CASSPTAAGGGDTQYF	TGTGCCAGTAGTCCCACTGCGGCGGGGGGGGGAGATACGCAGTATTTT
TRBV21-1	.	TRBJ2-3	.	CASSMLAGGADTQYF	TGTGCCAGCAGCATGCTAGCGGGGGGTGCAGATACGCAGTATTTT
TRBV19	.	TRBJ1-1	.	CASSIVQGRAEAFF	TGTGCCAGTAGTATAGTACAGGGAAGGGCTGAAGCTTTCTTT
TRBV7-9	once	TRBJ2-1	TRBD1	CASSLGWQGARNEQFF	TGTGCCAGCAGCTTAGGGTGGCAGGGGGCGCGCAATGAGCAGTTCTTC
TRBV27	.	TRBJ2-7	TRBD1	CASSRHPGTASYEQYF	TGTGCCAGCAGCCGTCACCCCGGGACAGCGTCCTACGAGCAGTACTTC
TRBV29-1	.	TRBJ2-2	TRBD2	CSVRTSVGTGELFF	TGCAGCGTTCGGACTAGCGTGGGAACCGGGGAGCTGTTTTTT
TRBV18	.	TRBJ1-3	.	CASSPHVEVSGNTIYF	TGTGCCAGCTCACCACATGTTGAGGTCTCTGGAAACACCATATATTTT
TRBV7-6	.	TRBJ2-3	TRBD2	CASSSGLAVTSTDTQYF	TGTGCCAGCAGCTCCGGACTAGCGGTGACTAGCACAGATACGCAGTATTTT
TRBV28	.	TRBJ1-6	.	CASSLTGRRTPLHF	TGTGCCAGCAGTTTAACCGGCCGCCGAACACCCCTCCACTTT
TRBV7-9	once	TRBJ2-1	TRBD2	CASRKGLESDEQFF	TGTGCCAGCAGAAAGGGACTAGAGTCGGATGAGCAGTTCTTC
TRBV5-4	.	TRBJ1-1	.	CASSYKQTNTEAFF	TGTGCCAGCAGCTACAAACAAACCAACACTGAAGCTTTCTTT
TRBV28	.	TRBJ2-7	.	CASSSDSYEQYF	TGTGCCAGCAGTTCCGACAGCTACGAGCAGTACTTC
TRBV7-9	.	TRBJ2-7	.	CASSFGSSYEQYF	TGTGCCAGCAGCTTTGGGTCCTCCTACGAGCAGTACTTC
TRBV28	.	TRBJ2-7	TRBD1	CASNLRDRVGEQYF	TGTGCCAGCAACTTACGGGACAGGGTGGGCGAGCAGTACTTC
TRBV14	.	TRBJ2-3	.	CASSPRIRVADTQYF	TGTGCCAGCAGCCCTCGTATCAGGGTTGCAGATACGCAGTATTTT
TRBV7-2	.	TRBJ2-7	.	CASSSTAGFYEQYF	TGTGCCAGCAGCTCTACTGCAGGGTTCTACGAGCAGTACTTC
TRBV28	.	TRBJ1-1	.	CASSLWVFNTEAFF	TGTGCCAGCAGTTTATGGGTCTTCAACACTGAAGCTTTCTTT
TRBV28	.	TRBJ2-1	.	CATYPSTSQGSVHEQFF	TGTGCCACTTACCCCTCCACTTCACAGGGCTCGGTCCATGAGCAGTTCTTC
TRBV5-8	.	TRBJ1-1	TRBD1	CASSLGGTEIEAFF	TGTGCCAGCAGCTTGGGCGGGACAGAGATCGAAGCTTTCTTT
TRBV11-3	.	TRBJ2-1	.	CASSLIPGEQFF	TGTGCCAGCAGCTTGATCCCTGGGGAGCAGTTCTTC
TRBV27	.	TRBJ1-1	.	CASSLEPEGETQAFF	TGTGCCAGCAGTTTAGAGCCCGAGGGGGAAACTCAAGCTTTCTTT
TRBV28	.	TRBJ2-6	TRBD1	CASSSPYIGTGYSGANVLTF	TGTGCCAGCAGTTCACCCTATATAGGGACAGGGTACTCTGGGGCCAACGTCCTGACTTTC
TRBV4-2	.	TRBJ1-6	.	CASSAGLASPLHF	TGTGCCAGCAGCGCGGGTCTTGCTTCACCCCTCCACTTT
TRBV29-1	.	TRBJ2-7	TRBD1	CSVETGTGTYEQYF	TGCAGCGTTGAAACCGGGACAGGGACCTACGAGCAGTACTTC